The 2 T cell receptor beta chains in this list originate from one sample, sequenced in a study of naive and memory T cell subsets. The beta constant-region primer was an equimolar mix of two oligonucleotides covering TRBC1 and TRBC2. TCRdb recomputed calls from the UMI-ligation and nested PCR reads with MiXCR, one row per CDR3 protein. The table lists 25,000 to 30,000 distinct CDR3 sequences, around 10% of them singletons. The specimen was effector memory CD4+ T cells from blood. Subset reported: effector memory, CD45RA- CD27-. The receptors were sampled from a human donor in good health.

By sample fraction, this clonotype is medium-sized. The rearrangement links TRBV7-2 to TRBJ1-5; unclear D gene. The CDR3 loop spans 13 amino acids. The V gene lost 4 bases and the J gene lost 4 bases, with 8 bases spanning the gap. Germline V gene lookup returns CDR1 SGHTA and CDR2 FQGNSA. CDR3 DNA: TGTGCCAGCAGCTGGGTAGAGAATCAGCCCCAGCATTTT. Its protein is CASSWVENQPQHF.

This clonotype was seen repeatedly, ten times or more. This chain connects TRBV12-3 or TRBV12-4 to TRBJ2-1; 8 bases fit TRBD2. The CDR3 is 16 residues long. J was trimmed by 4 bases and V by 6 bases; bases with no gene match: 11. CDR3 nucleotides: TGTGCCAGCAGCTCCCTCGGGGGGGCGGGATACAATGAGCAGTTCTTC. Its protein is CASSSLGGAGYNEQFF.